One and the same sample provided the 18 T cell receptor beta chains below, sequenced in a study of T cells in localized non-small cell lung cancer. Only in-frame clones appear in the TCRdb table, and some are missing; sequencing was by immunoSEQ multiplex PCR. The sample lists about 2,200 clones, about a fifth occurring once. Sequencing used normal lung tissue next to the tumor, obtained before any cancer treatment. The receptors were sampled from a man between 35 and 75 years old with stage I squamous cell lung carcinoma.

Judged by abundance, this clone is medium-sized (0.01 to 0.1%). For the CDR3, the DNA is TGTGCCAGCAGCTTGTCGGGGCCAAGGGTGCTGGGTTTGTACGAGCAGTACTTC. Encoded protein: CASSLSGPRVLGLYEQYF. The rearrangement uses TRBV11-3 and TRBJ2-7, with D possibly called TRBD1 or TRBD2 (5 bases each). Trimming pared 3 bases from V and 4 bases from J, leaving 25 bases between. Germline-derived CDR1 and CDR2 are SGHNT and YENEEA. This CDR3 is built from 18 residues. The full variable domain, with the rest looked up from reference TRBV11-3 and TRBJ2-7, is EAGVVQSPRYKIIEKKQPVAFWCNPISGHNTLYWYLQNLGQGPELLIRYENEEAVDDSQLPKDRFSAERLKGVDSTLKIQPAELGDSAVYLCASSLSGPRVLGLYEQYFGPGTRLTVT.

Judged by abundance, this clone is medium-sized (0.01 to 0.1%). V gene TRBV6-8 combines with J gene TRBJ2-1; 13 nucleotides line up with TRBD2. The junction had 4 bases not matched to a gene; V was cut back by 6 bases and J by 5 bases. This CDR3 has 15 residues. Germline V lookup: CDR1 MNHGY, CDR2 SAAAGT. CDR3 nucleotide sequence: TGTGCCAGCAGAGACGGGACTAGCGGGAACAATGAGCAGTTCTTC. It encodes CASRDGTSGNNEQFF.

This clone came up a few times. The chain joins TRBV6-8 to TRBJ1-3; the match to TRBD1 covers 10 bases. The CDR3 runs to 15 residues. The V and J ends lost 5 bases and 1 base, in that order; junction bases with no gene match: 2. Germline V gene sequence: CDR1 MNHGY, CDR2 SAAAGT. CDR3 nucleotide sequence: TGTGCCAGCAGTGGACAGGGGGAATCTGGAAACACCATATATTTT. Its protein is CASSGQGESGNTIYF.

The gene calls are TRBV30 and TRBJ1-1; D unclear. Germline loops: CDR1 GTSNPN, CDR2 SVGIG (reference sequence). Trimming cost V 7 bases and J 6 bases, with 15 bases left between them. The CDR3 is 12 amino acids. The CDR3 coding sequence is TGTGCCTCCTCCAGGACCCACTCTGAAGCTTTCTTT. It specifies CASSRTHSEAFF.

The chain carries TRBV10-3 and TRBJ1-1; D is perhaps TRBD1 (6 bases). The CDR3 length is 15 residues. The germline V and J ends were trimmed by 0 bases and 5 bases, with 13 bases remaining between them. Germline CDR1 and CDR2: ENHRY and SYGVKD. The CDR3 loop reads CAISESEGGRTEAFF. CDR3 sequence (DNA): TGTGCCATCAGTGAGTCCGAAGGGGGACGAACTGAAGCTTTCTTT.

The J gene is TRBJ2-7, the V gene TRBV9, with D perhaps matching TRBD2 (5 bases). This CDR3 comprises 15 residues. V lost 2 bases, J lost 6 bases, and 18 bases lay in between. Germline CDR1 is SGDLS and CDR2 is YYNGEE. In nucleotides, the CDR3 is TGTGCCAGCAGCGTCGTGGGGAGCTTGCGGGCCGAGCAGTACTTC. Its protein product is CASSVVGSLRAEQYF.

V gene TRBV6-8 combines with J gene TRBJ2-3; 11 nucleotides agree with TRBD1. Germline V gene sequence: CDR1 MNHGY, CDR2 SAAAGT. V shed 1 base, J shed 4 bases, and the junction held 1 base outside the gene matches. The CDR3 contains 15 residues. CDR3 coding DNA: TGTGCCAGCAGTTACTGGACAGGGGGCGCAGATACGCAGTATTTT. The encoded protein is CASSYWTGGADTQYF.

The V call is TRBV5-1, the J call TRBJ2-5; 7 bases fit TRBD2. This CDR3 has 14 amino acids. The germline V gene encodes CDR1 SGHRS and CDR2 YFSETQ. Trimming took 5 bases from V and 1 from J; bases not matched to a gene: 5. In DNA, the CDR3 is TGCGCCAGCAGTAGAAGCGGGGCCCAAGAGACCCAGTACTTC. This encodes CASSRSGAQETQYF.

This clone is medium-sized by share. The chain joins TRBV11-3 to TRBJ2-2, with unresolved D. Trimming took 1 base from V and 3 from J, leaving 6 bases between them. The CDR3 has 14 residues. Looked up from germline, CDR1 is SGHNT and CDR2 is YENEEA. The CDR3 coding sequence is TGTGCCAGCAGCTTAGGGCAGGACACCGGGGAGCTGTTTTTT. Amino acid sequence: CASSLGQDTGELFF. Looking up the rest from reference TRBV11-3 and TRBJ2-2 gives the full variable domain: EAGVVQSPRYKIIEKKQPVAFWCNPISGHNTLYWYLQNLGQGPELLIRYENEEAVDDSQLPKDRFSAERLKGVDSTLKIQPAELGDSAVYLCASSLGQDTGELFFGEGSRLTVL.

The rearrangement joins TRBV11-3 to TRBJ1-4; D is perhaps TRBD1 (5 bases). Trimming left V 0 bases short and J 8 bases short, with 10 bases between. Germline V gene lookup returns CDR1 SGHNT and CDR2 YENEEA. The CDR3 extends over 14 amino acids. CDR3 loop: CASSLETVGEKLFF. The CDR3 DNA is TGTGCCAGCAGCTTAGAGACAGTGGGGGAAAAACTGTTTTTT.

There are a few counts of this clone. The genes are TRBV28 and TRBJ2-5; D is perhaps TRBD1 (5 bases). V was pared by 2 bases and J by 5 bases, with 15 bases between. CDR1 is MDHEN and CDR2 is SYDVKM in the germline V gene. CDR3 length: 15 residues. The CDR3 coding sequence is TGTGCCAGCAGTTTAGCGGACACTCTTTGGGAGACCCAGTACTTC. Residues: CASSLADTLWETQYF.

V gene TRBV9 combines with J gene TRBJ1-1; D ambiguous. The V end was cut by 4 bases, the J end by 3 bases, with 10 bases between. Germline V gives CDR1 SGDLS, CDR2 YYNGEE. The CDR3 totals 13 residues. This CDR3 is CASSPVADTEAFF. The CDR3 region has the DNA TGTGCCAGCAGCCCGGTTGCCGACACTGAAGCTTTCTTT.

This clone occurred a few times. The V call is TRBV9, the J call TRBJ1-5, with D uncertain. Trimming pared 5 bases from V and 2 bases from J, leaving 5 bases between. This CDR3 has 12 residues. Germline CDR1 reads SGDLS; CDR2 reads YYNGEE. The CDR3, as DNA: TGTGCCAGCAGTGGAGGCAATCAGCCCCAGCATTTT. It encodes CASSGGNQPQHF.

V usage is TRBV6-8 and J usage is TRBJ2-1; 8 bases line up with TRBD2. V shed 10 bases, J shed 8 bases, and the junction held 13 bases outside the gene matches. This CDR3 has 14 amino acids. Germline V gives CDR1 MNHGY, CDR2 SAAAGT. The CDR3 is CAIRGLDGSYEQFF. CDR3 in DNA: TGTGCCATCAGGGGACTAGACGGGAGTTATGAGCAGTTCTTC.

This clone was seen a handful of times. The chain has TRBV9 and TRBJ1-1, with 7 bases that match TRBD1. V lost 8 bases to trimming and J lost 2 bases; unmatched junction nucleotides: 9. Germline CDR1 reads SGDLS; CDR2 reads YYNGEE. The CDR3 runs 14 residues. The CDR3 region has the DNA TGTGCCAGGACGGCGACAGGGAAAAACACTGAAGCTTTCTTT. Translating gives CARTATGKNTEAFF.

V usage is TRBV18 and J usage is TRBJ2-5, with no clear D. The CDR3 consists of 15 residues. Germline V gene data show CDR1 as KGHSH and CDR2 as LQKENI. The V end was cut by 1 base, the J end by 0 bases, with 9 bases between. CDR3 sequence (DNA): TGTGCCAGCTCACCACGGATTAACAACCAAGAGACCCAGTACTTC. It translates to CASSPRINNQETQYF.

This clone was detected a few times. The chain is built from TRBV30 and TRBJ2-5; D not certain. Trimming shortened V by 5 bases and J by 3 bases, and 10 bases separated the two germline ends. Germline CDR1 GTSNPN, CDR2 SVGIG (reference sequence). The CDR3 has 12 residues. CDR3 sequence: CAWEAVKETQYF. In DNA form, the CDR3 reads TGTGCCTGGGAGGCGGTCAAAGAGACCCAGTACTTC.

This clone was observed a few times. The chain is built from TRBV19 and TRBJ2-2; TRBD1 aligns across 7 bases. The ends lost 5 bases at V and 10 bases at J; junction bases unmatched: 4. CDR1 and CDR2 (germline): LNHDA, SQIVND (reference sequence). This CDR3 comprises 12 residues. CDR3 in amino acids: CASSAGTAELFF. The CDR3 DNA follows: TGTGCCAGTAGTGCTGGGACAGCGGAGCTGTTTTTT.